The TCR beta chain described here comes from a study of shared clonotypes between healthy human individuals. In the case of this clone: Its antigen is not known. This sample also contains other DNA sequences that code for the same CDR3.

This was a deep-level run. Unsorted PBMC replicate PCRs used roughly 300 ng DNA, 25,000 to 30,000 T cell genomes. This table comes from immunoSEQ multiplex PCR, and its TCRdb copy is limited to in-frame clones, with some not included. Of some 470,000 clones listed, around 78% are singletons. Whole-study results and caveats: Limitation of the genetic and exposure-history diversity represented came from the few donors.

The CDR3 spans 14 residues. Germline CDR1 and CDR2: SGHAT and FQNNGV. Trimming took 5 bases from V and 3 from J; bases not matched to a gene: 6. Donors, healthy HIV-negative adults, lacked recent acute infections or vaccinations. The genes are TRBV11-2 and TRBJ2-7; 8 bases align to TRBD1. Material: PBMCs. The TCR sequence derives from a woman aged 40 to 50 in good health. Some clones in this sample may be carry-over from other donors' samples. The CDR3 nucleotides are TGTGCCAGCAGCCTCGGACAGGGCCTCTACGAGCAGTACTTC. This codes for CASSLGQGLYEQYF.